This note documents a single T cell receptor beta chain sequence. Its antigen is still unknown. Looked up from germline, CDR1 is SGHRS and CDR2 is YFSETQ. Trimming left V 2 bases short and J 2 bases short, with 14 bases between. CDR3 length equals 15 residues. Sequenced by immunoSEQ multiplex PCR; TCRdb stores in-frame clones only, minus some. The sample shows about 94,000 clones, roughly 90% of them seen only once. The data were taken from a study of a mutant IDH1 vaccine in newly diagnosed glioma. Time point specified: week 47, end of study. Alongside topical imiquimod, each dose of vaccine comprised 300 ug of mutant IDH1 20-mer peptide.

The chain combines TRBV5-1 with TRBJ2-7, with D tentatively TRBD1 (6 bases). The source was PBMCs, collected from a glioma patient whose treatment included an IDH1 peptide vaccine. The sequence came from a woman aged 45-65 years with glioma. The CDR3 bases are TGCGCCAGCAGCTTTAGAGGAACAGGGCCCTACGAGCAGTACTTC. Translating it yields CASSFRGTGPYEQYF.